This record concerns one T cell receptor (beta chain) sequence. Authors' processing steps: Amplified reference gene primers provided the basis for estimating nucleated cell counts. The data were produced by immunoSEQ multiplex PCR, yet TCRdb's version contains in-frame clones alone and is incomplete. The DNA gave D and trimming, while V, J and clone size come from that table. The data show over 100,000 clones, roughly 89% seen once. The data were obtained in a study of blood T cell repertoires in COVID-19. In the study overall: The cDNA or gDNA used as material had been derived from T cells, B-cell-depleted T cells, or PBMCs.

CDR3 length: 19 residues. CDR1 MNHNY and CDR2 SVGAGI come from the germline V gene (reference sequence). V shed 6 bases, J shed 5 bases, and the junction held 13 bases outside the gene matches. This chain uses TRBV6-6 with TRBJ2-2, with 15 bases that match TRBD2. The sequence was obtained from a human donor in a cohort sampled during active COVID-19. Sequenced: peripheral blood. The CDR3 spells CASSSSGTSGRLRTGELFF. The CDR3 DNA reads TGTGCCAGCAGCTCCTCCGGGACTAGCGGGAGGTTAAGGACCGGGGAGCTGTTTTTT.